This T cell receptor (beta chain) was recovered during a study of cytomegalovirus exposure and HLA in healthy donors. Regarding the study as a whole: TCR beta sequences reportedly predicted most subjects' HLA-A and HLA-B alleles accurately. In a later analysis, TCR beta V- and J-gene trimming was associated with a missense DCLRE1C variant.

Regarding this clone: Its antigen remains unknown.

The PCR ran on 60 Vbeta and 13 Jbeta primers. Profiling relied on immunoSEQ multiplex PCR, and the TCRdb table lists in-frame clones only, not all of them. Of around 160,000 clones in the sample, roughly 72% were seen once. Trimming removed 2 bases from V and 3 bases from J, with 10 bases in between. The CDR3 has 14 amino acids. Germline lookup yields CDR1 MNHNS and CDR2 SASEGT. The gene calls are TRBV6-1 and TRBJ1-2, with D possibly matching TRBD1 (6 bases). The sample consisted of PBMCs. The clonotype was recovered from a woman aged 40 to 55 in good health and CMV-seronegative. For the CDR3, the DNA is TGTGCCAGCAGTGAATGGGGGGGCGACTATGGCTACACCTTC. Its translation is CASSEWGGDYGYTF.